This is a list of T cell receptor beta chains from one sample in a study of early T cells in non-severe SARS-CoV-2 infection. TCRdb re-called the 5' RACE reads through MiXCR, storing one row per CDR3 protein. The sample yields about 55,000 distinct CDR3 sequences, under 8% seen once. The starting material was whole blood, obtained at baseline. The source is an adult who was a healthcare worker with PCR-confirmed SARS-CoV-2 infection or an uninfected control (not recorded which). Each CDR3 is given with its conserved first and last residue. D genes are given only for firm matches. Not every row has a clone size; where given, it reads once, few, many or a size class.

j_gene	v_gene	abundance	d_gene	CDR3aa	CDR3nt
TRBJ2-3	TRBV7-9	many	-	CASTSNTDTQYF	TGTGCCAGCACCTCTAACACAGATACGCAGTATTTT
TRBJ1-2	TRBV5-1	many	TRBD1	CASSWTGGGYTF	TGCGCCAGCAGCTGGACAGGTGGCGGCTACACCTTC
TRBJ2-7	TRBV6-6	-	TRBD1	CASSPRTGGNSYEQYF	TGTGCCAGCTCCCCCCGGACAGGCGGCAACTCCTACGAGCAGTACTTC
TRBJ2-7	TRBV20-1	many	-	CSIVRDTSYEQYF	TGCAGTATAGTCCGGGACACCTCCTACGAGCAGTACTTC
TRBJ2-7	TRBV4-3	many	TRBD2	CASSQGLAGSYEQYF	TGCGCCAGCAGCCAAGGACTAGCGGGCTCCTACGAGCAGTACTTC
TRBJ1-5	TRBV7-2	many	-	CASGDQPQHF	TGTGCCAGCGGGGATCAGCCCCAGCATTTT
TRBJ1-5	TRBV19	many	-	CASTSGGAFKPQHF	TGTGCCAGTACCTCTGGGGGCGCCTTCAAGCCCCAGCATTTT
TRBJ2-1	TRBV5-1	many	-	CASSLNERGEQFF	TGCGCCAGCAGCTTGAATGAACGGGGGGAGCAGTTCTTC
TRBJ2-3	TRBV5-5	few	TRBD2	CASSLPSGAITDTQYF	TGTGCCAGCAGCCTCCCTAGCGGAGCAATCACAGATACGCAGTATTTT
TRBJ2-3	TRBV24-1	many	-	CATSDFKDGTDTQYF	TGTGCCACCAGTGATTTCAAGGACGGCACAGATACGCAGTATTTT
TRBJ2-7	TRBV28	-	TRBD2	CASSFGGAGLYEQYF	TGTGCCAGCAGTTTCGGGGGGGCAGGACTCTACGAGCAGTACTTC
TRBJ2-7	TRBV20-1	few	TRBD1	CSASTGLGYEQYF	TGCAGTGCCTCGACAGGGTTAGGGTACGAGCAGTACTTC
TRBJ2-7	TRBV4-3	-	-	CASSQVWESSYEQYF	TGCGCCAGCAGCCAAGTCTGGGAGTCCTCCTACGAGCAGTACTTC
TRBJ2-5	TRBV12-3/TRBV12-4	many	-	CASSLLGETQYF	TGTGCCAGCAGTTTACTCGGAGAGACCCAGTACTTC
TRBJ2-1	TRBV4-3	-	-	CASSSFLGASSYNEQFF	TGCGCCAGCAGCTCATTCCTCGGGGCCAGCTCCTACAATGAGCAGTTCTTC
TRBJ2-1	TRBV6-5	many	-	CASSYSGNSYNEQFF	TGTGCCAGCAGTTATTCCGGAAACTCCTACAATGAGCAGTTCTTC
TRBJ2-7	TRBV4-3	many	TRBD2	CASSQDLGGAYEQYF	TGCGCCAGCAGCCAAGATCTCGGGGGGGCTTACGAGCAGTACTTC
TRBJ1-6	TRBV5-4	-	TRBD1	CASATLRDRESELGNSPLHF	TGTGCCAGCGCCACATTACGGGACAGGGAGTCTGAATTGGGGAATTCACCCCTCCACTTT
TRBJ2-3	TRBV9	many	-	CASSVGVRTSTDTQYF	TGTGCCAGCAGCGTAGGGGTACGAACGAGCACAGATACGCAGTATTTT
TRBJ2-2	TRBV9	-	TRBD2	CASSPQTSGYTGELFF	TGTGCCAGCAGCCCCCAGACTAGCGGTTACACCGGGGAGCTGTTTTTT
TRBJ1-2	TRBV4-2	few	-	CASSQESNGYTF	TGTGCCAGCAGCCAAGAATCCAATGGCTACACCTTC
TRBJ1-3	TRBV3-1	few	-	CASSPWARAGNTIYF	TGTGCCAGCAGCCCGTGGGCCAGGGCTGGAAACACCATATATTTT
TRBJ2-5	TRBV29-1	many	TRBD2	CSVERVAGGPETQYF	TGCAGCGTTGAAAGGGTAGCGGGGGGGCCCGAGACCCAGTACTTC
TRBJ2-2	TRBV9	many	-	CASSVGGKAAGELFF	TGTGCCAGCAGCGTAGGCGGGAAGGCGGCCGGGGAGCTGTTTTTT